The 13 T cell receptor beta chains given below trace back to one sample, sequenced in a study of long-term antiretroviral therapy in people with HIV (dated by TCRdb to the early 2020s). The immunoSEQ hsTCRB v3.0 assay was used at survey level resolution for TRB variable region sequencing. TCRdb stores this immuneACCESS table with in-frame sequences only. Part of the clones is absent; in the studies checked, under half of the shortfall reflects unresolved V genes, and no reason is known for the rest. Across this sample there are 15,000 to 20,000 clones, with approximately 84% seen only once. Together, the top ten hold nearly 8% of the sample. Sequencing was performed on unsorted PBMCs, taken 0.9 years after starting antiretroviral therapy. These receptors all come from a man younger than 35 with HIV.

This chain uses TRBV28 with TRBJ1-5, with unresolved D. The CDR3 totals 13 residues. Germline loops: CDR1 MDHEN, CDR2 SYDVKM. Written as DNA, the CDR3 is TGTGCAATAGGGTTCGGGCCGCGACAGCCCCAGCATTTT. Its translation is CAIGFGPRQPQHF.

The CDR3, as DNA: TGTGCCAGCGGGACAAGGAGCTCCTACGAGCAGTACTTC. This encodes CASGTRSSYEQYF. The chain is built from TRBV19 and TRBJ2-7; tentatively, D is TRBD1 (6 bases). CDR1 is LNHDA and CDR2 is SQIVND in the germline V gene (reference sequence). The CDR3 covers 13 residues. The V end lost 9 bases, the J end lost 0 bases, and 12 bases lay between the germline ends.

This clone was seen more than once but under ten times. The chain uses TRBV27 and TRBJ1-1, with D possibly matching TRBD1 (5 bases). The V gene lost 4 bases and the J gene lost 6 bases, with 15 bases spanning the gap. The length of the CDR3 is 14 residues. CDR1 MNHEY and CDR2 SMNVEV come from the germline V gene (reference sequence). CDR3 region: CASSSRSSRAEAFF. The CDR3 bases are TGTGCCAGCAGTTCCCGGAGCAGCAGGGCTGAAGCTTTCTTT.

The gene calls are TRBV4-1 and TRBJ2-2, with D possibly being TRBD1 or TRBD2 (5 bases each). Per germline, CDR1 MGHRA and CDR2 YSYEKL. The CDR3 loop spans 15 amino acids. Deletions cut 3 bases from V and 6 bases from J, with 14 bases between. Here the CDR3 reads CASSHLGESAGELFF. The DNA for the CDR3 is TGCGCCAGCAGCCATTTAGGGGAGTCGGCCGGGGAGCTGTTTTTT.

This CDR3 reads CASSPLAGAVTGELFF. The CDR3 DNA sequence: TGTGCCAGCAGTCCACTAGCGGGGGCAGTCACCGGGGAGCTGTTTTTT. The J gene is TRBJ2-2, the V gene TRBV2; 11 bases are a match to TRBD2. The V and J ends lost 5 bases and 4 bases, in that order; junction bases with no gene match: 6. CDR1 and CDR2 from the germline V gene are SNHLY and FYNNEI. The length of the CDR3 is 16 residues.

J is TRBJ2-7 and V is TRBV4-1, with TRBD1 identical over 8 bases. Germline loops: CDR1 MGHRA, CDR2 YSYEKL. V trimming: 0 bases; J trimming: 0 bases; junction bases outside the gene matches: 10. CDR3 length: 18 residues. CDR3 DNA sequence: TGCGCCAGCAGCCAAGAGGTCCAGGGGGCCTCGGGCTCCTACGAGCAGTACTTC. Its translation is CASSQEVQGASGSYEQYF.

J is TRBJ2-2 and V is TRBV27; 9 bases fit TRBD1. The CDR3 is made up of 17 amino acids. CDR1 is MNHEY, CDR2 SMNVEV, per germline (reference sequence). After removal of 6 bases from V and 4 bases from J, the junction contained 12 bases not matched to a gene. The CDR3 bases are TGTGCCAGCAGGAGAACCGGGACAGGGCGCGGCACCGGGGAGCTGTTTTTT. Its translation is CASRRTGTGRGTGELFF.

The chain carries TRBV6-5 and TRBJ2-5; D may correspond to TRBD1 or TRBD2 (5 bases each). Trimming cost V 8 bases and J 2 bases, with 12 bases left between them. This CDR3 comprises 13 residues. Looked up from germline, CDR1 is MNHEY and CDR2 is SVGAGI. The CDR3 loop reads CASSGADQETQYF. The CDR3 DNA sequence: TGTGCCAGCTCCGGGGCAGATCAAGAGACCCAGTACTTC.

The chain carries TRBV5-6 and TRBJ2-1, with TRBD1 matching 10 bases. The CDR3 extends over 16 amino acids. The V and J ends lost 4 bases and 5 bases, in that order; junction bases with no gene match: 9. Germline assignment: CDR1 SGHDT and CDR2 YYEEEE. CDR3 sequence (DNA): TGTGCCAGCAGCAACCTTCCGGGACAGGGGAACAATGAGCAGTTCTTC. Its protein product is CASSNLPGQGNNEQFF.

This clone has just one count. The CDR3: CSASITGNPFF. As DNA, the CDR3 is TGCAGTGCTAGCATTACAGGGAATCCGTTCTTC. This chain joins TRBV20-1 and TRBJ2-1; D possibly corresponds to TRBD1 (6 bases). The V end lost 3 bases, the J end lost 15 bases, and 15 bases lay between the germline ends. Germline CDR1 and CDR2: DFQATT and SNEGSKA (reference sequence). This CDR3 is 11 amino acids long.

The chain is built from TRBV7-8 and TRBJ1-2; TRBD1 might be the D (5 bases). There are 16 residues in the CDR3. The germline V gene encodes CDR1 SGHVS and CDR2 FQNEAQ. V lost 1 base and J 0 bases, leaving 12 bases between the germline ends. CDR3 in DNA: TGTGCCAGCAGCTTAGGCATTAGGGGCTCTAACTATGGCTACACCTTC. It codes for CASSLGIRGSNYGYTF. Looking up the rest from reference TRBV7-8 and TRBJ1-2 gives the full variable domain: GAGVSQSPRYKVAKRGQDVALRCDPISGHVSLFWYQQALGQGPEFLTYFQNEAQLDKSGLPSDRFFAERPEGSVSTLKIQRTQQEDSAVYLCASSLGIRGSNYGYTFGSGTRLTVV.

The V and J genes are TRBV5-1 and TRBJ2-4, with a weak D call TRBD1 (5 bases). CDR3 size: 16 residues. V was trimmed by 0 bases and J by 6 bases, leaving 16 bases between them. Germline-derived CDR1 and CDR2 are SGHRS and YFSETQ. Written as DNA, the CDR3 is TGCGCCAGCAGCTTGGTGCCAGGGATGGTCTCAAACATTCAGTACTTC. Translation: CASSLVPGMVSNIQYF.

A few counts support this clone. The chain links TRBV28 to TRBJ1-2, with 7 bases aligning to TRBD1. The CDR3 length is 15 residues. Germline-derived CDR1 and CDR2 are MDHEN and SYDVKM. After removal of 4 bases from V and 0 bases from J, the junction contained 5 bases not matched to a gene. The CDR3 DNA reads TGTGCCAGCAGTTCCCCCGGGACAGCTAACTATGGCTACACCTTC. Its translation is CASSSPGTANYGYTF.